The clone carrying this T cell receptor beta chain was picked up one time. Antigen unknown. Repertoires were sampled repeatedly during chemoradiotherapy. This specimen comes from a study of chemoradiotherapy in HPV16-positive cancers. General study findings and limits: The functional HPV-specific definition rests on just a couple of HPV16-positive patients.

CDR3 length: 18 residues. Clones were sequenced by immunoSEQ multiplex PCR, and TCRdb holds only the in-frame ones, with some missing. The table lists 15,000 to 20,000 clones, just under 90% of them singletons, with about 2.4% in the top ten. This clonotype was obtained from a human donor with HPV-associated anogenital cancer. Sample: blood, taken from a patient who underwent chemoradiotherapy. This rearrangement joins TRBV21-1 to TRBJ1-1. TRBV21-1 is termed a pseudogene. The CDR3 loop is CASSKEGGRGKGNTEAFF. The CDR3 DNA follows: TGTGCCAGCAGCAAAGAGGGGGGACGGGGTAAGGGGAACACTGAAGCTTTCTTT.